This passage covers 15 T cell receptor beta chains from one sample sequenced in a study of regulatory T cells in long-lasting Graves disease. Time point defined: newly diagnosed GD, antithyroid drugs for less than 3 months. From PBMCs, RNA was extracted and then used to make the TCR library. Sequencing libraries for TCR beta were prepared with iRepertoire HTBI primers and Arm-PCR of CDR3 regions. TCRdb reprocessed the multiplex PCR reads with MiXCR, giving one entry per CDR3 protein. This table holds fewer than 650,000 distinct CDR3 sequences, approximately 15% found once. This sample was also put to use in a study of T cells in Graves' hyperthyroidism and ophthalmopathy.

This specimen consisted of peripheral blood mononuclear cells (PBMCs), obtained at new diagnosis, from a patient treated with antithyroid drugs. These receptors all stem from a woman in her 30s with Graves disease.

This sequence joins TRBV11-2 and TRBJ2-1; 10 bases are a match to TRBD2. V shed 5 bases, J shed 1 base, and the junction held 5 bases outside the gene matches. The V gene's germline CDR1 is SGHAT and CDR2 FQNNGV. The CDR3 is 16 residues long. CDR3 sequence reads: CASSIGTSESYNEQFF. CDR3 nucleotide sequence: TGTGCCAGCAGCATCGGGACTAGCGAATCCTACAATGAGCAGTTCTTC.

This clonotype was seen at least ten times. This chain joins TRBV6-1 and TRBJ1-2; a possible D gene is TRBD1 (5 bases). V was cut by 1 base and J by 3 bases, with 15 bases left in between. The CDR3 sequence is 16 residues long. Germline V lookup: CDR1 MNHNS, CDR2 SASEGT. In DNA, the CDR3 is TGTGCCAGCAGTGAAGACAAGGGTAGGGGAGACTATGGCTACACCTTC. It specifies CASSEDKGRGDYGYTF.

This clonotype was recorded at least ten times. CDR3 bases: TGTGCCAGCAGTGAAATGGGGGTCACTAACTATGGCTACACCTTC. The encoded protein is CASSEMGVTNYGYTF. The chain uses TRBV6-1 and TRBJ1-2; TRBD1 is a possible D gene (5 bases). Germline CDR1 reads MNHNS; CDR2 reads SASEGT. Trimming removed 2 bases at V and 0 bases at J, with 10 bases between. CDR3 size: 15 residues.

This clonotype was found many times. The chain uses TRBV28 and TRBJ2-1; 9 bases fit TRBD2. V was pared by 3 bases and J by 8 bases, with 8 bases of the junction left unmatched. Per the germline V gene, CDR1 is MDHEN and CDR2 is SYDVKM. The CDR3 length is 15 residues. The CDR3 region is CASSLLGGRVYEQFF. The CDR3 bases are TGTGCCAGCAGTTTGCTGGGCGGGAGGGTCTATGAGCAGTTCTTC.

This clonotype showed up many times. The J gene is TRBJ2-3, the V gene TRBV7-9; D is undetermined. The germline gives CDR1 SEHNR, CDR2 FQNEAQ (reference sequence). CDR3 length equals 15 residues. V lost 4 bases, J lost 2 bases, and 13 bases lay in between. Here the CDR3 DNA reads TGTGCCAGCAGCTCACCTGCAGGCCTCACAGATACGCAGTATTTT. This codes for CASSSPAGLTDTQYF.

This clonotype occurred many times. J is TRBJ2-2 and V is TRBV5-1; TRBD2 might be the D (5 bases). CDR1 SGHRS and CDR2 YFSETQ come from the germline V gene. The CDR3 is made up of 16 amino acids. V lost 1 base to trimming and J lost 0 bases, with 10 bases between them. The CDR3 sequence: CASSLRAEPNTGELFF. The CDR3 nucleotides read TGCGCCAGCAGCTTGCGAGCGGAACCGAACACCGGGGAGCTGTTTTTT.

The J gene is TRBJ1-6, the V gene TRBV5-6, with TRBD1 matching over 9 bases. Germline CDR1 SGHDT, CDR2 YYEEEE. V shed 0 bases and J 7 bases; nucleotides not matched to a gene: 2. This CDR3 comprises 15 residues. DNA of the CDR3: TGTGCCAGCAGCTTGGTCGGGACAGGGAATTCACCCCTCCACTTT. Translation gives CASSLVGTGNSPLHF.

As concerns this clonotype: One base away lies a much larger clone, so this may be a sequencing read error. V gene TRBV12-3 or TRBV12-4 combines with J gene TRBJ2-5, with 10 bases matching TRBD1. The length of the CDR3 is 15 residues. With V trimmed by 4 bases and J by 2 bases, 4 bases remained unmatched. This CDR3 is CASSSGTGAQETQYF. The CDR3 DNA sequence: TGTGCCAGCAGTTCCGGGACAGGGGCTCAAGAGACCCAGTACTTC.

This clonotype was detected ten times or more. The chain combines TRBV28 with TRBJ2-5; either TRBD1 or TRBD2 may supply D (5 bases each). The germline V and J ends were trimmed by 5 bases and 5 bases, with 15 bases remaining between them. Germline V lookup: CDR1 MDHEN, CDR2 SYDVKM. This CDR3 region has 14 residues. The CDR3 here is CASSITRGRETQYF. CDR3 nucleotide sequence: TGTGCCAGCAGTATCACAAGGGGACGGGAGACCCAGTACTTC.

The sample holds many counts of this clonotype. The V gene is TRBV2, the J gene TRBJ2-5; TRBD1 aligns across 11 bases. Germline trimming cut 8 bases from V and 4 bases from J; bases unmatched to any gene: 6. The germline gives CDR1 SNHLY, CDR2 FYNNEI. CDR3 length: 14 residues. The CDR3: CASRDRGGRETQYF. CDR3 in DNA: TGTGCCAGCCGGGACAGGGGGGGAAGAGAGACCCAGTACTTC.

The table lists this clonotype with a few counts. The chain couples TRBV7-8 to TRBJ2-7, with D perhaps assigned TRBD1 or TRBD2 (5 bases each). Germline lookup yields CDR1 SGHVS and CDR2 FQNEAQ. Trimming stripped 0 bases from V and 4 bases from J, with 13 bases between. The CDR3 is 15 residues long. The CDR3 spells CASSLAGVLGYEQYF. DNA of the CDR3: TGTGCCAGCAGCTTAGCGGGGGTACTGGGGTACGAGCAGTACTTC.

This clonotype turned up a few times. The V call is TRBV28, the J call TRBJ2-4; TRBD1 matches 9 bases. Germline trimming cut 4 bases from V and 2 bases from J; bases unmatched to any gene: 6. The CDR3 totals 16 residues. The germline gives CDR1 MDHEN, CDR2 SYDVKM. The CDR3 loop is CASSYQGTGSKNIQYF. The CDR3 bases are TGTGCCAGCAGTTACCAGGGGACAGGGTCCAAAAACATTCAGTACTTC.

J is TRBJ1-6 and V is TRBV2; D is uncertain. Germline CDR1 and CDR2: SNHLY and FYNNEI. The CDR3 consists of 15 residues. Trimming shortened V by 7 bases and J by 0 bases, and 10 bases separated the two germline ends. The CDR3 sequence: CASNPGGSYNSPLHF. In DNA form, the CDR3 reads TGTGCCAGCAATCCGGGCGGCTCCTATAATTCACCCCTCCACTTT.

V gene TRBV29-1 combines with J gene TRBJ2-1; TRBD2 matches 7 bases. J gave up 6 bases and V 4 bases, and 15 bases lay outside the gene matches. CDR1 is SQVTM, CDR2 ANQGSEA, per germline. The CDR3 sequence is 16 residues long. This chain's CDR3 is CSVGRGETSRGNEQFF. In DNA, the CDR3 is TGCAGCGTTGGCCGGGGGGAGACTAGTCGGGGCAATGAGCAGTTCTTC.

This clonotype was seen ten or more times. The chain combines TRBV18 with TRBJ2-7; no clear D gene. Germline lookup yields CDR1 KGHSH and CDR2 LQKENI. Trimming cost V 3 bases and J 5 bases, with 5 bases left between them. CDR3 length equals 11 residues. CDR3 loop: CASSPDNEQYF. For the CDR3, the DNA is TGTGCCAGCTCACCTGATAACGAGCAGTACTTC.